Each of the 10 T cell receptor beta chains below was sequenced from the same sample in a study of identical twins. TCRdb re-called the 5' RACE reads with MiXCR, one entry per CDR3 protein. This table holds 420,000 or so distinct CDR3 sequences, around 20% found once. Material: naive T cells sorted from blood. The source is a man in his forties or fifties in good health.

J is TRBJ2-3 and V is TRBV7-2; 7 bases fit TRBD2. Trimming cost V 4 bases and J 4 bases; bases outside gene matches: 11. CDR3 length: 16 amino acids. Germline V gives CDR1 SGHTA, CDR2 FQGNSA. CDR3 residues: CASSSRLASSADTQYF. CDR3 DNA sequence: TGTGCCAGCAGCTCGAGACTAGCTTCAAGTGCAGATACGCAGTATTTT.

This clonotype was counted many times. V usage is TRBV20-1 and J usage is TRBJ2-3; D is undetermined. Germline CDR1 reads DFQATT; CDR2 reads SNEGSKA (reference sequence). Trimming took off 1 base at V and 2 bases at J, with 13 bases between the two ends. CDR3 length: 15 amino acids. The chain's CDR3 is CSARGLVTNTDTQYF. CDR3 in DNA: TGCAGTGCTAGAGGCTTGGTAACGAACACAGATACGCAGTATTTT.

The chain recombines TRBV20-1 with TRBJ2-1; 8 bases match TRBD1. Germline values: CDR1 DFQATT, CDR2 SNEGSKA (reference sequence). Losses at the gene ends were 0 bases for V and 7 bases for J; bases not matched to a gene: 5. The CDR3 totals 14 residues. Written as DNA, the CDR3 is TGCAGTGCTAGAGACAGGGGGCGCGTAAATGAGCAGTTCTTC. Translating gives CSARDRGRVNEQFF.

V usage is TRBV5-6 and J usage is TRBJ2-1; 7 bases agree with TRBD1. CDR1 is SGHDT, CDR2 YYEEEE, per germline. The V segment lost 4 bases and the J segment 7 bases; nucleotides outside the gene matches: 2. CDR3 length equals 12 residues. CDR3 sequence: CASSQTGNEQFF. CDR3 in DNA: TGTGCCAGCAGCCAGACAGGGAATGAGCAGTTCTTC.

This clonotype was seen a handful of times. The chain uses TRBV20-1 and TRBJ2-1; 9 nucleotides align to TRBD1. This CDR3 spans 16 amino acids. Germline V gives CDR1 DFQATT, CDR2 SNEGSKA (reference sequence). Trimming removed 2 bases from V and 0 bases from J; junction bases left unmatched: 5. CDR3 DNA: TGCAGTGCTAGACCCGGGACAGGGAGCTCCTACAATGAGCAGTTCTTC. Encoded protein: CSARPGTGSSYNEQFF.

At least ten counts were recorded for this clonotype. The chain uses TRBV18 and TRBJ2-3; perhaps TRBD1 as D (5 bases). Germline CDR1 and CDR2: KGHSH and LQKENI. With 4 bases removed from V and 5 bases from J, the gap between germline ends came to 19 bases. The CDR3 loop spans 16 amino acids. CDR3 DNA: TGTGCCAGCTCACACCTTCCAGGGTCCGTGGTAGATACGCAGTATTTT. It specifies CASSHLPGSVVDTQYF.

This clonotype was counted between two and nine times. This chain joins TRBV20-1 and TRBJ1-1; D is undetermined. CDR1 is DFQATT and CDR2 is SNEGSKA in the germline V gene (reference sequence). The length of the CDR3 is 14 residues. Trimming removed 1 base at V and 2 bases at J, with 11 bases between. CDR3 sequence (DNA): TGCAGTGCTAGAGTTGGAGGGAGAAACACTGAAGCTTTCTTT. It specifies CSARVGGRNTEAFF.

This clonotype occurred many times. The rearrangement uses TRBV5-1 and TRBJ2-1; no clear D gene. The CDR3 consists of 15 residues. Germline lookup yields CDR1 SGHRS and CDR2 YFSETQ. V lost 0 bases and J lost 0, with 7 bases in between. The CDR3 protein is CASSLVGGSYNEQFF. The CDR3 nucleotides are TGCGCCAGCAGCTTGGTAGGCGGCTCCTACAATGAGCAGTTCTTC.

Ten or more counts support this clonotype. The chain carries TRBV29-1 and TRBJ2-1; TRBD1 matches 11 bases. Losses at the gene ends were 4 bases for V and 8 bases for J; bases not matched to a gene: 7. This CDR3 contains 14 residues. Germline assignment: CDR1 SQVTM and CDR2 ANQGSEA. This chain's CDR3 is CSVATGTGGYEQFF. DNA for the CDR3: TGCAGCGTTGCTACCGGGACAGGGGGGTATGAGCAGTTCTTC.

This clonotype was counted between two and nine times. V gene TRBV2 combines with J gene TRBJ2-5; 8 bases line up with TRBD2. Germline V CDR1 and CDR2: SNHLY, FYNNEI. V was clipped by 3 bases and J by 0 bases; unmatched bases: 9. The CDR3 is 17 amino acids. This CDR3 is CASSDSREGAYQETQYF. The CDR3 nucleotides read TGTGCCAGCAGTGACTCTCGGGAGGGAGCTTACCAAGAGACCCAGTACTTC.